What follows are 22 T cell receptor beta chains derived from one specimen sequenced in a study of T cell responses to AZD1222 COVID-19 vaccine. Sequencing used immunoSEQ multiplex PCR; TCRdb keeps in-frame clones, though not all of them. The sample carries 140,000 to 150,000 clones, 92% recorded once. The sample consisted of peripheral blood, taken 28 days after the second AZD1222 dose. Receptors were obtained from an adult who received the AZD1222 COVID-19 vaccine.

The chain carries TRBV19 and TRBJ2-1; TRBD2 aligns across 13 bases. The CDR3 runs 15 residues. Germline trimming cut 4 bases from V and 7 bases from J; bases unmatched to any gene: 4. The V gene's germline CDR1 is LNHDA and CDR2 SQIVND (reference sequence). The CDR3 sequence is CASSTTSGRGNEQFF. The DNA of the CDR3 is TGTGCCAGTAGTACTACTAGCGGGAGGGGTAATGAGCAGTTCTTC.

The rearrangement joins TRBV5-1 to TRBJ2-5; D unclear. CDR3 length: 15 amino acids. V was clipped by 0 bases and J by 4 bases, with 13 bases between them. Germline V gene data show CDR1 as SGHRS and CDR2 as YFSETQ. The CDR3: CASSLAERMAETQYF. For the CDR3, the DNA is TGCGCCAGCAGCTTGGCCGAACGAATGGCAGAGACCCAGTACTTC.

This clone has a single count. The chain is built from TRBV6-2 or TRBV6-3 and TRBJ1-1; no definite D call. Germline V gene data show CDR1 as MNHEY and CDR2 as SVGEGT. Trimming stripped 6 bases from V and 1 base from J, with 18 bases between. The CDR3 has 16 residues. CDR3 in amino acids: CASSPLPTFGNTEAFF. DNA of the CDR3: TGTGCCAGCAGCCCACTCCCGACATTTGGGAACACTGAAGCTTTCTTT.

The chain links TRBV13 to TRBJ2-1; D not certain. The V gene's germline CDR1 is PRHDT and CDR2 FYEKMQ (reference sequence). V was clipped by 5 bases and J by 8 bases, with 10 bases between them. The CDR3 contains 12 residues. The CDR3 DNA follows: TGTGCCAGCAGCAGAGATGTCGATGAGCAGTTCTTC. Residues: CASSRDVDEQFF.

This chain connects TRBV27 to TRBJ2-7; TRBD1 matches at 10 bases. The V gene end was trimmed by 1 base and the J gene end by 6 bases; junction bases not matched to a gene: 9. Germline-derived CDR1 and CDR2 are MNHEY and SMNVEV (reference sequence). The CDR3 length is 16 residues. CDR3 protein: CASSLWSGTGVVEQYF. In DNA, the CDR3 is TGTGCCAGCAGTTTATGGAGTGGGACAGGGGTGGTCGAGCAGTACTTC.

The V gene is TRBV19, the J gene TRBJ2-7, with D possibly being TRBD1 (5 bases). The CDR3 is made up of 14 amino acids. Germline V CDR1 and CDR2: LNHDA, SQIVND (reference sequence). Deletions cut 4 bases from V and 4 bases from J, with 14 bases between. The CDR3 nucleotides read TGTGCCAGTAGTACCAGGGCGCAGGCTTACGAGCAGTACTTC. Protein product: CASSTRAQAYEQYF.

The CDR3, as DNA: TGTGCCAGTAGACCGACAGGGCGAAGCAATCAGCCCCAGCATTTT. Translation: CASRPTGRSNQPQHF. This sequence joins TRBV19 and TRBJ1-5, with TRBD1 matching 7 bases. V lost 6 bases, J lost 1 base, and 6 bases stayed unmatched. The CDR3 length is 15 residues. The V gene's germline CDR1 is LNHDA and CDR2 SQIVND (reference sequence).

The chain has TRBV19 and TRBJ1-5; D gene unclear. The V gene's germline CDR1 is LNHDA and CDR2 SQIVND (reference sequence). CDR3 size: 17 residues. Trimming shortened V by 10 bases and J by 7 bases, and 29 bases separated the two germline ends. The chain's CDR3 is CAKAPPDRPFGNQPQHF. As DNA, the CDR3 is TGTGCCAAAGCTCCACCGGACCGGCCTTTCGGGAACCAGCCCCAGCATTTT.

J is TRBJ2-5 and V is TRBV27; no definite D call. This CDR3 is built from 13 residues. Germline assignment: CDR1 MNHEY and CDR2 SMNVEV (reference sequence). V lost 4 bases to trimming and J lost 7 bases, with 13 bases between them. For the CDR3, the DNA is TGTGCCAGCAGTTCCACCGGGTCTCCGACCCAGTACTTC. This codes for CASSSTGSPTQYF.

CDR3 region: CASSHLAVSSYNEQFF. The CDR3 DNA reads as TGTGCCAGCAGCCACCTAGCGGTCAGCTCCTACAATGAGCAGTTCTTC. The chain recombines TRBV3-1 (or the pseudogene TRBV3-2) with TRBJ2-1, with TRBD2 matching 7 bases. The CDR3 is 16 amino acids. The ends lost 3 bases at V and 0 bases at J; junction bases unmatched: 5. Germline assignment: CDR1 LGHDT and CDR2 YNNKEL (reference sequence).

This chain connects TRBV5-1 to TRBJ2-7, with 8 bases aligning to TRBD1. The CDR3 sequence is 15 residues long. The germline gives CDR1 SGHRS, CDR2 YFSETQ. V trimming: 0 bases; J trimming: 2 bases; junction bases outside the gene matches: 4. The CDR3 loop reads CASSLVPGGTYEQYF. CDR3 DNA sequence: TGCGCCAGCAGCTTGGTTCCAGGGGGCACCTACGAGCAGTACTTC.

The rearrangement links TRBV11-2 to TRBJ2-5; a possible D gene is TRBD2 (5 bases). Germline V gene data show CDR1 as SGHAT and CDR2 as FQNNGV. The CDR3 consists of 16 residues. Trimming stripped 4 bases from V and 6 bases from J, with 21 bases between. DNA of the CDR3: TGTGCCAGCAGCTCCCCCCCCCTGCTAGCCGGAAAGACCCAGTACTTC. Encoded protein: CASSSPPLLAGKTQYF.

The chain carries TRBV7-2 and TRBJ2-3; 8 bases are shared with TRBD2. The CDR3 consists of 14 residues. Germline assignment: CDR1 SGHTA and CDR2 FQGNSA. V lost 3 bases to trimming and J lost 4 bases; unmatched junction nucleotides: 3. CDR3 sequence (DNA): TGTGCCAGCAGCTTGAGACTAGCGTCAGATACGCAGTATTTT. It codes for CASSLRLASDTQYF.

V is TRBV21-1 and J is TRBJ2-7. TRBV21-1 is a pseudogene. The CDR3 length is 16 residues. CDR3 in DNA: TGTGCCAGCAGCAAAGGAGTCGGGCCAAGCTCCTACGAGCAGTACTTC. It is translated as CASSKGVGPSSYEQYF.

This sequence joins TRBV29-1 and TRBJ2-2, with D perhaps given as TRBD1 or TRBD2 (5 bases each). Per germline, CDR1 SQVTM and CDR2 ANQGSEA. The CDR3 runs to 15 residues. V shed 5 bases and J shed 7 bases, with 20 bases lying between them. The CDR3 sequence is CSVRRSGTTSGELFF. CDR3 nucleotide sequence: TGCAGCGTTCGCCGGTCCGGGACGACCAGCGGGGAGCTGTTTTTT.

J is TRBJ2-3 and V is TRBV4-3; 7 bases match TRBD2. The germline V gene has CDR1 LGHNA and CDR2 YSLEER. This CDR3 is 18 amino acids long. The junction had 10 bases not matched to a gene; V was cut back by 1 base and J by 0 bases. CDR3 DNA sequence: TGCGCCAGCAGCCAAGCCCACTTCAGCGGGGCGAGCACAGATACGCAGTATTTT. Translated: CASSQAHFSGASTDTQYF.

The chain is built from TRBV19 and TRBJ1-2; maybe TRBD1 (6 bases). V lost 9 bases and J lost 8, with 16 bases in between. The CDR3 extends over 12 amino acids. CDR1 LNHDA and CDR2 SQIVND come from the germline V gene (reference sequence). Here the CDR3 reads CASPRQVNGYTF. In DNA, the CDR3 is TGTGCCAGCCCCCGACAGGTCAACGGCTACACCTTC.

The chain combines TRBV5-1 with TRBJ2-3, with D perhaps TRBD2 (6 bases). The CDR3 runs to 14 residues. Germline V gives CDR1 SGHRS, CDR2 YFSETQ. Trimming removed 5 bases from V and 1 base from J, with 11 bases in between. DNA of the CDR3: TGCGCCAGCAGATCCGGGAGCGGCACAGATACGCAGTATTTT. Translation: CASRSGSGTDTQYF. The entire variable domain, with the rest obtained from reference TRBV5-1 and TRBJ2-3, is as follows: KAGVTQTPRYLIKTRGQQVTLSCSPISGHRSVSWYQQTPGQGLQFLFEYFSETQRNKGNFPGRFSGRQFSNSRSEMNVSTLELGDSALYLCASRSGSGTDTQYFGPGTRLTVL.

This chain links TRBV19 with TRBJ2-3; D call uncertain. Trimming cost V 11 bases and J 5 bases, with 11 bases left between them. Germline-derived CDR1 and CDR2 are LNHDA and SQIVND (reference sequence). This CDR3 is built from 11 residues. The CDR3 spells CAPRRLDTQYF. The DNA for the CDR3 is TGTGCCCCGCGGCGCTTAGATACGCAGTATTTT.

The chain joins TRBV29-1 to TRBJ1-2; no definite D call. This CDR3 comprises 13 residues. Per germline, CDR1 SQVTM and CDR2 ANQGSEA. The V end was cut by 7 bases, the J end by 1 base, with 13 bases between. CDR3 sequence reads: CSARMDLNYGYTF. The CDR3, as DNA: TGCAGCGCCAGGATGGACCTTAACTATGGCTACACCTTC.

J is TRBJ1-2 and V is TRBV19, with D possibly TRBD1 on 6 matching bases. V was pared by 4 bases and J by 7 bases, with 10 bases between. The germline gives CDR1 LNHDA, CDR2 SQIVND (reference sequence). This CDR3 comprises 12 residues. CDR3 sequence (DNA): TGTGCCAGTAGTAGTCAGGGGTTTGGCTACACCTTC. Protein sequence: CASSSQGFGYTF.

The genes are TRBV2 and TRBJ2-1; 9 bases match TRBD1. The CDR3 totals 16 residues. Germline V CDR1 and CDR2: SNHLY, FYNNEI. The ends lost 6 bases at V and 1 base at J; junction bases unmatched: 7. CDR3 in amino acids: CASSPDRGRSYNEQFF. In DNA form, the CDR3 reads TGTGCCAGCAGCCCGGACAGGGGACGGTCCTACAATGAGCAGTTCTTC.